Below, 5 T cell receptor beta chains from the same sample are listed, as sequenced in a study of control samples from healthy donors and cancer patients. Sequencing was performed with immunoSEQ multiplex PCR; in TCRdb, only in-frame clones are kept and a portion is missing. The data hold around 70,000 clones, with 89% observed a single time. Sequenced material: PBMCs. These receptor sequences come from a woman aged 45 to 65 with colorectal cancer.

CDR3 DNA: TGCAGCGCTTCCGGAAGGACAGGCGAGAGCTCTGGGGCCAACGTCCTGACTTTC. Its translation is CSASGRTGESSGANVLTF. The gene calls are TRBV29-1 and TRBJ2-6; 7 nucleotides align to TRBD1. The CDR3 runs 18 residues. J lost 0 bases, V lost 7 bases, and 15 bases had no gene match. Per the germline V gene, CDR1 is SQVTM and CDR2 is ANQGSEA.

In regard to this clone: The sample carries other DNA sequences with the same CDR3. This chain connects TRBV28 to TRBJ1-3; TRBD1 matches at 9 bases. This CDR3 region has 15 residues. Per germline, CDR1 MDHEN and CDR2 SYDVKM. J was trimmed by 4 bases and V by 6 bases; bases with no gene match: 7. CDR3 nucleotide sequence: TGTGCCAGCAGGTCCGGGACAGGGACGGGAAACACCATATATTTT. This encodes CASRSGTGTGNTIYF.

The genes are TRBV6-4 and TRBJ1-2; D is unclear. The length of the CDR3 is 15 residues. Trimming stripped 0 bases from V and 2 bases from J, with 10 bases between. In germline, CDR1 is MRHNA, CDR2 SNTAGT. The CDR3 here is CASSDSGDMNYGYTF. DNA of the CDR3: TGTGCCAGCAGTGACTCCGGTGATATGAACTATGGCTACACCTTC.

V gene TRBV19 combines with J gene TRBJ1-5; possibly TRBD1 for D (5 bases). The CDR3 consists of 12 residues. In germline, CDR1 is LNHDA, CDR2 SQIVND (reference sequence). The V end lost 7 bases, the J end lost 7 bases, and 11 bases lay between the germline ends. Here the CDR3 DNA reads TGTGCCAGTAACGATGACAGCCAGCCCCAGCATTTT. Its protein product is CASNDDSQPQHF.

The V gene is TRBV14, the J gene TRBJ1-3, with D uncertain. V was clipped by 1 base and J by 8 bases, with 9 bases between them. Germline V gene sequence: CDR1 SGHDN, CDR2 FVKESK. This CDR3 comprises 13 residues. This chain's CDR3 is CASSQAGAYTIYF. CDR3 coding DNA: TGTGCCAGCAGCCAAGCTGGTGCGTACACCATATATTTT.